The clone carrying this T cell receptor beta chain has only one observation. The data derive from a study of blood T cell repertoires in COVID-19. Germline V gene data show CDR1 as SEHNR and CDR2 as FQNEAQ (reference sequence). This CDR3 has 16 amino acids. The V gene end was trimmed by 4 bases and the J gene end by 3 bases; junction bases not matched to a gene: 6. Assay: immunoSEQ multiplex PCR; the TCRdb copy retains only in-frame clones and omits some. The table shows 70,000 to 75,000 clones, with about nine tenths occurring only once. The sequence was obtained from a woman younger than 30 with acute or convalescent COVID-19. The rearrangement uses TRBV7-9 and TRBJ1-4, with 9 bases identical to TRBD1. The sequenced material came from peripheral blood. As DNA, the CDR3 is TGTGCCAGCAGCTGGGGACAGGGCTTGTCTAATGAAAAACTGTTTTTT. This gives the protein CASSWGQGLSNEKLFF.